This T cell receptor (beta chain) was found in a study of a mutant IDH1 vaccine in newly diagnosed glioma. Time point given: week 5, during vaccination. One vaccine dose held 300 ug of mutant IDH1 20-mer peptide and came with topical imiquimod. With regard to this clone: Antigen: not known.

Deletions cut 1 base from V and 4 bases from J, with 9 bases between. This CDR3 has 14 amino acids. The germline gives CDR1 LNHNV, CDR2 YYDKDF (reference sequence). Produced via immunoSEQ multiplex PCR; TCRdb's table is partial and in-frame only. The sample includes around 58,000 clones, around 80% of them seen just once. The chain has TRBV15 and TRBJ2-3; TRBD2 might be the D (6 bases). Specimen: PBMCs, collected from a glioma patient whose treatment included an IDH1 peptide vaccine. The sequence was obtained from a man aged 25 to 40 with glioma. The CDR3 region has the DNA TGTGCCACCAGCAGAGCTTCGGGGGCAGATACGCAGTATTTT. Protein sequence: CATSRASGADTQYF. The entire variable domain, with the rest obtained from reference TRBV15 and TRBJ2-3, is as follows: DAMVIQNPRYQVTQFGKPVTLSCSQTLNHNVMYWYQQKSSQAPKLLFHYYDKDFNNEADTPDNFQSRRPNTSFCFLDIRSPGLGDTAMYLCATSRASGADTQYFGPGTRLTVL.